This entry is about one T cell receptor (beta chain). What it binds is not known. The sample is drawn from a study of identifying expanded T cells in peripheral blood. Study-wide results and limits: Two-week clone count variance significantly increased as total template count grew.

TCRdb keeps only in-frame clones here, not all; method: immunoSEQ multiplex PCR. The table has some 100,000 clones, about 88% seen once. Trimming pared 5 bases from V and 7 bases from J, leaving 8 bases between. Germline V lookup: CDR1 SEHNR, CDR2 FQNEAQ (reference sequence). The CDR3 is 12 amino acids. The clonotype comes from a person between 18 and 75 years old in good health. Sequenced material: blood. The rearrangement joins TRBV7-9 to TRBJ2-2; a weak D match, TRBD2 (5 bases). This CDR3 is CASSRGNGELFF. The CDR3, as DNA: TGTGCCAGCAGCCGAGGGAACGGGGAGCTGTTTTTT.